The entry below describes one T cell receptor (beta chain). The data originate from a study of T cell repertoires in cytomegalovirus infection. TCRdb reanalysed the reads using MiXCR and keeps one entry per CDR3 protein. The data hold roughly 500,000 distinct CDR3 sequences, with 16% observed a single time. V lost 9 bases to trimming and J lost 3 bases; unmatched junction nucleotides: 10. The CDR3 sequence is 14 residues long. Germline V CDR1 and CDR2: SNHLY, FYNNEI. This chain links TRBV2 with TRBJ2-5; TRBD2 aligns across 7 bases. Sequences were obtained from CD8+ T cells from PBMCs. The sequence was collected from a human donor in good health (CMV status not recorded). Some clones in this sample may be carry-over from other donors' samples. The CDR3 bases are TGTGCCAGACAGCGGGGATGGCCGGAAGAGACCCAGTACTTC. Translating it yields CARQRGWPEETQYF.